One and the same sample provided the 20 T cell receptor beta chains below, sequenced in a study of blood T cell repertoires in COVID-19. Data came from immunoSEQ multiplex PCR; TCRdb stores just in-frame clones and leaves some out. The profile shows 100,000 to 150,000 clones, about 74% of them singletons. The sequenced sample consisted of peripheral blood. All receptors come from a man aged 55 to 70 with acute or convalescent COVID-19.

The count of this clone is one. This rearrangement joins TRBV14 to TRBJ2-1, with 9 nucleotides matching TRBD2. CDR3 length: 16 amino acids. Germline lookup yields CDR1 SGHDN and CDR2 FVKESK. Losses at the gene ends were 4 bases for V and 10 bases for J; bases not matched to a gene: 14. CDR3 DNA: TGTGCCAGCAGCCTGATAGGGGCGGGAGGGTCTTTGGAGCAGTTCTTC. Protein sequence: CASSLIGAGGSLEQFF. Together with reference TRBV14 and TRBJ2-1, the CDR3 gives the full variable domain: EAGVTQFPSHSVIEKGQTVTLRCDPISGHDNLYWYRRVMGKEIKFLLHFVKESKQDESGMPNNRFLAERTGGTYSTLKVQPAELEDSGVYFCASSLIGAGGSLEQFFGPGTRLTVL.

The J gene is TRBJ1-2, the V gene TRBV28; D is unclear. The germline gives CDR1 MDHEN, CDR2 SYDVKM. CDR3 size: 12 residues. The V gene lost 1 base and the J gene lost 5 bases, with 5 bases spanning the gap. In DNA, the CDR3 is TGTGCCAGCAGTTTATCGGGTTATGGCTACACCTTC. This sequence encodes CASSLSGYGYTF.

Written as DNA, the CDR3 is TGTGCCAGTAGTATTAGCGGGACTAACACCGGGGAGCTGTTTTTT. It yields the protein CASSISGTNTGELFF. The chain links TRBV19 to TRBJ2-2; TRBD2 aligns across 8 bases. CDR3 length: 15 amino acids. Per the germline V gene, CDR1 is LNHDA and CDR2 is SQIVND (reference sequence). Unmatched junction bases numbered 2, after V lost 3 bases and J lost 2 bases.

This chain uses TRBV7-3 with TRBJ1-1; tentatively, D is TRBD1 (5 bases). CDR3 length: 15 residues. V lost 0 bases to trimming and J lost 5 bases, with 13 bases between them. Germline CDR1 is SGHTA and CDR2 is FQGTGA. The CDR3 nucleotides read TGTGCCAGCAGCTTAACGCGTGCAGGGCGGACTGAAGCTTTCTTT. Its translation: CASSLTRAGRTEAFF.

The chain employs TRBV20-1 and TRBJ2-7; D is ambiguous. V was trimmed by 3 bases and J by 2 bases, leaving 11 bases between them. Germline loops: CDR1 DFQATT, CDR2 SNEGSKA (reference sequence). The CDR3 contains 13 residues. The CDR3 is CSASPGGPYEQYF. CDR3 DNA sequence: TGCAGTGCTAGTCCTGGCGGTCCCTACGAGCAGTACTTC.

This clone was seen ten or more times. The rearrangement joins TRBV5-1 to TRBJ2-2; D ambiguous. In germline, CDR1 is SGHRS, CDR2 YFSETQ. V shed 2 bases and J shed 8 bases, with 10 bases lying between them. The CDR3 loop spans 13 amino acids. The CDR3 DNA reads TGCGCCAGCAGCTTATCGTCCGAGGGGGAGCTGTTTTTT. Protein sequence: CASSLSSEGELFF.

This chain connects TRBV3-1 (or the pseudogene TRBV3-2) to TRBJ2-7; TRBD1 is a possible D gene (5 bases). Trimming stripped 7 bases from V and 4 bases from J, with 14 bases between. Germline lookup yields CDR1 LGHDT and CDR2 YNNKEL (reference sequence). This CDR3 contains 13 residues. This chain's CDR3 is CASIPQTEYEQYF. DNA for the CDR3: TGTGCCAGCATCCCTCAGACAGAGTACGAGCAGTACTTC.

The rearrangement uses TRBV6-5 and TRBJ1-6, with D perhaps TRBD1 (6 bases). The CDR3 covers 14 residues. V was trimmed by 2 bases and J by 7 bases, leaving 9 bases between them. Germline V gene lookup returns CDR1 MNHEY and CDR2 SVGAGI. The CDR3: CASSYKGGNSPLHF. The CDR3 DNA reads TGTGCCAGCAGTTACAAAGGGGGAAATTCACCCCTCCACTTT.

The rearrangement links TRBV12-5 to TRBJ2-2; D possibly corresponds to TRBD2 (5 bases). The CDR3 sequence is 13 residues long. The V end lost 1 base, the J end lost 5 bases, and 5 bases lay between the germline ends. Germline lookup yields CDR1 LGHNT and CDR2 FRNRAP. CDR3 in DNA: TGTGCTAGTGGTTTGGGAGGGACCGGGGAGCTGTTTTTT. Translated, it gives CASGLGGTGELFF.

V usage is TRBV9 and J usage is TRBJ2-5, with D possibly being TRBD1 (6 bases). The germline V gene has CDR1 SGDLS and CDR2 YYNGEE. The CDR3 runs to 16 residues. V was trimmed by 4 bases and J by 1 base, leaving 17 bases between them. Here the CDR3 reads CASSLGGRGTQETQYF. CDR3 nucleotide sequence: TGTGCCAGCAGCCTAGGGGGTAGGGGAACCCAAGAGACCCAGTACTTC.

This clone was seen once. The J gene is TRBJ2-5, the V gene TRBV18; D is uncertain. Germline CDR1 KGHSH, CDR2 LQKENI. V was clipped by 2 bases and J by 4 bases, with 11 bases between them. The CDR3 is 14 amino acids. This CDR3 reads CASSPVSFRETQYF. The CDR3 nucleotides are TGTGCCAGCTCACCAGTTAGCTTTCGAGAGACCCAGTACTTC.

The chain employs TRBV15 and TRBJ1-5; D gene uncertain. Per germline, CDR1 LNHNV and CDR2 YYDKDF (reference sequence). The CDR3 is made up of 16 amino acids. V lost 3 bases and J lost 2, with 14 bases in between. The CDR3: CATSSVVGRRNQPQHF. CDR3 in DNA: TGTGCCACCAGCAGCGTTGTCGGGAGGCGCAATCAGCCCCAGCATTTT.

The V and J genes are TRBV5-1 and TRBJ2-1, with D unclear. Germline CDR1 and CDR2: SGHRS and YFSETQ. V was shortened by 0 bases and J by 6 bases, with 7 bases between the two germline ends. The CDR3 has 13 amino acids. CDR3 loop: CASSLVTGNEQFF. CDR3 coding DNA: TGCGCCAGCAGCTTGGTCACGGGCAATGAGCAGTTCTTC.

This chain joins TRBV9 and TRBJ2-1, with a possible D match to TRBD2 (6 bases). V lost 4 bases and J 5 bases, leaving 19 bases between the germline ends. CDR3 length: 16 amino acids. Germline CDR1 is SGDLS and CDR2 is YYNGEE. The CDR3, as DNA: TGTGCCAGCAGCCCCTCTAGCAGCGGGCCAAACAATGAGCAGTTCTTC. Translated: CASSPSSSGPNNEQFF.

This chain joins TRBV6-4 and TRBJ1-5; possibly TRBD1 for D (6 bases). CDR1 is MRHNA and CDR2 is SNTAGT in the germline V gene. The CDR3 is made up of 16 amino acids. Between the trimmed V and J ends, which lost 1 base and 5 bases, there was a span of 15 bases. The CDR3 sequence is CASSDCKDSHYQPQHF. CDR3 DNA sequence: TGTGCCAGCAGTGACTGTAAGGACAGCCATTATCAGCCCCAGCATTTT.

The chain has TRBV27 and TRBJ1-6, with TRBD1 identical over 7 bases. The CDR3 sequence is 14 residues long. CDR1 and CDR2 (germline): MNHEY, SMNVEV (reference sequence). V lost 2 bases to trimming and J lost 9 bases; unmatched junction nucleotides: 4. The CDR3 here is CASSLGQGVSPLHF. The CDR3 coding sequence is TGTGCCAGCAGTTTAGGGCAGGGGGTTTCACCCCTCCACTTT.

This chain connects TRBV7-3 to TRBJ1-2, with unresolved D. The length of the CDR3 is 14 residues. V was clipped by 2 bases and J by 6 bases, with 13 bases between them. The germline V gene has CDR1 SGHTA and CDR2 FQGTGA. CDR3 protein: CASSLGGPPHGYTF. CDR3 sequence (DNA): TGTGCCAGCAGCTTAGGCGGGCCCCCCCATGGCTACACCTTC.

This clone has only a few counts. DNA of the CDR3: TGTGCCAGCAGTCTTACGGCCAGGGACGAGCAGTACTTC. Translation gives CASSLTARDEQYF. This chain joins TRBV27 and TRBJ2-7; perhaps TRBD1 as D (5 bases). The CDR3 is 13 residues long. Per the germline V gene, CDR1 is MNHEY and CDR2 is SMNVEV (reference sequence). The V end was cut by 5 bases, the J end by 5 bases, with 13 bases between.

The chain joins TRBV3-1 (or the pseudogene TRBV3-2) to TRBJ2-7; 9 nucleotides line up with TRBD2. Germline V gene data show CDR1 as LGHDT and CDR2 as YNNKEL (reference sequence). The CDR3 totals 19 residues. Trimming took 3 bases from V and 9 from J; bases not matched to a gene: 24. The CDR3 DNA reads as TGTGCCAGCAGCCACTTTTATTCAGCGGGAGGCCCCATCCTAGCTGGGCAGTACTTC. It encodes CASSHFYSAGGPILAGQYF.

The rearrangement joins TRBV5-6 to TRBJ1-1; D might be TRBD1 (5 bases). This CDR3 contains 13 residues. Trimming took 2 bases from V and 5 from J, leaving 10 bases between them. CDR1 SGHDT and CDR2 YYEEEE come from the germline V gene. The CDR3 sequence is CASSFLRQTEAFF. Written as DNA, the CDR3 is TGTGCCAGCAGCTTTCTCAGACAGACTGAAGCTTTCTTT.